This T cell receptor (beta chain) was documented in a study of T cell responses to AZD1222 COVID-19 vaccine. Overall study findings and caveats: Spike-wide vaccine-associated CD4 TCRs dominated at 160-218 and 743-854. As reported, nearly half of all spike-specific TCRs target variant regions that are unmutated. In a largely white British group with more females than males, clonal diversity was possibly underestimated.

Deletions cut 1 base from V and 3 bases from J, with 10 bases between. CDR1 and CDR2 from the germline V gene are SGHRS and YFSETQ. The CDR3 is made up of 14 amino acids. Sequencing was performed with immunoSEQ multiplex PCR; in TCRdb, only in-frame clones are kept and a portion is missing. The repertoire holds over 100,000 clones, with approximately 91% as singletons. As regards this clone: Its antigen is unidentified.

The clonotype was recovered from an adult in good health. Sequencing used peripheral blood, obtained on day 0 of AZD1222 vaccination. The chain carries TRBV5-1 and TRBJ1-1, with a weak D call TRBD1 (6 bases). CDR3 amino acids: CASSLTGAHTEAFF. CDR3 in DNA: TGCGCCAGCAGCTTGACGGGGGCTCACACTGAAGCTTTCTTT.